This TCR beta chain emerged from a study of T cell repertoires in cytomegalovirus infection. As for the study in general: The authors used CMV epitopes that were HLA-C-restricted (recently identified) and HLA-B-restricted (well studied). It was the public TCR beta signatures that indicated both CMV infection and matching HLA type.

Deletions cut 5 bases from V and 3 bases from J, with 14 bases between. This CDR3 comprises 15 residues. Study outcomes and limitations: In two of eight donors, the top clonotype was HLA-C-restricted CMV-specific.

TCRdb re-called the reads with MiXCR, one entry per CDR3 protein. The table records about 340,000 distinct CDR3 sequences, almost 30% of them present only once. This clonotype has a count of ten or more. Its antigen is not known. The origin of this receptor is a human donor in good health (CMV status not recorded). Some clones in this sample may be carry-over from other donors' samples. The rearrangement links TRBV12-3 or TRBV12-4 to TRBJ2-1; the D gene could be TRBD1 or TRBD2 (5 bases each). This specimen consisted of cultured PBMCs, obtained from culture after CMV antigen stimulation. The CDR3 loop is CASSPPGAYYNEQFF. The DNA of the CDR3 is TGTGCCAGCAGTCCCCCCGGGGCCTACTACAATGAGCAGTTCTTC.